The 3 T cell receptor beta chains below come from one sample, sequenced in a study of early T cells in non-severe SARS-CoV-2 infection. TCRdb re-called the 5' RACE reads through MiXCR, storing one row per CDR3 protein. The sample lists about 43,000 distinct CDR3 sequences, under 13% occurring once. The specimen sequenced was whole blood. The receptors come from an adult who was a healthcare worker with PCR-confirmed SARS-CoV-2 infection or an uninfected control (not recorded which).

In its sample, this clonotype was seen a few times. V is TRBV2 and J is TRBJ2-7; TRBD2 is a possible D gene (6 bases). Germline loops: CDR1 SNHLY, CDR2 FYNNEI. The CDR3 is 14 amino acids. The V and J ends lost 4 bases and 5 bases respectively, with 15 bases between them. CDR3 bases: TGTGCCAGCAGTGGCCAGGGACTCACCCACGAGCAGTACTTC. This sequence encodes CASSGQGLTHEQYF.

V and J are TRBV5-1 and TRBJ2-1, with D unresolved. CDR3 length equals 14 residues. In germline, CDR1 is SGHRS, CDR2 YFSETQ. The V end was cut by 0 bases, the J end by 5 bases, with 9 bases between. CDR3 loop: CASSLASTDNEQFF. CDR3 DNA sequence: TGCGCCAGCAGCTTGGCCTCTACCGACAATGAGCAGTTCTTC.

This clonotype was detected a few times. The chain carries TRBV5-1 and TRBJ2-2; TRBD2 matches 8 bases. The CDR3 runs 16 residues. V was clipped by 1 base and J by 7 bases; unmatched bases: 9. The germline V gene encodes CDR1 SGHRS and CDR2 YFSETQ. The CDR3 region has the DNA TGCGCCAGCAGCTTGCCCGGGACTAGTTTAATCGGGGAGCTGTTTTTT. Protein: CASSLPGTSLIGELFF. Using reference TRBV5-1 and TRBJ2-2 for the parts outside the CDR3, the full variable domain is KAGVTQTPRYLIKTRGQQVTLSCSPISGHRSVSWYQQTPGQGLQFLFEYFSETQRNKGNFPGRFSGRQFSNSRSEMNVSTLELGDSALYLCASSLPGTSLIGELFFGEGSRLTVL.